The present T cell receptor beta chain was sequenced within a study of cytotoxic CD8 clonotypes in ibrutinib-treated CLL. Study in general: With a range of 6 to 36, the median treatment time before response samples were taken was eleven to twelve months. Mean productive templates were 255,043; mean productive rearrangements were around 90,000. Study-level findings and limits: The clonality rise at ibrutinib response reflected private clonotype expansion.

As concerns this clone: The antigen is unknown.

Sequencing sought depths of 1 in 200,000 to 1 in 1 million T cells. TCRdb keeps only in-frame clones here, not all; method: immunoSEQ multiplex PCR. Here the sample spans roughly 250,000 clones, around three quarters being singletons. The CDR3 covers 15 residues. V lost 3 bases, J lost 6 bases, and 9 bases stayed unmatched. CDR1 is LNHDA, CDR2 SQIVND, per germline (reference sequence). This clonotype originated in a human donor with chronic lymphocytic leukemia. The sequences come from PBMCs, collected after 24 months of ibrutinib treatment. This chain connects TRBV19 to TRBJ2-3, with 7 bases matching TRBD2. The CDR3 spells CASSIGAGMMDTQYF. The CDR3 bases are TGTGCCAGTAGTATCGGAGCGGGAATGATGGATACGCAGTATTTT.